The 23 T cell receptor beta chains reported below all come from one sample, sequenced in a study of regulatory T cells in long-lasting Graves disease. The time point: newly diagnosed GD, antithyroid drugs for less than 3 months. The TCR library used RNA extracted from PBMCs. Arm-PCR of CDR3 regions with iRepertoire HTBI primers generated TCR beta libraries. TCRdb re-derived calls from the multiplex PCR reads in MiXCR, one entry per CDR3 protein. Here the sample spans under 450,000 distinct CDR3 sequences, about 17% being singletons. These data are also associated with another study on T cells in Graves' hyperthyroidism and ophthalmopathy.

The sequenced sample was peripheral blood mononuclear cells (PBMCs), obtained at new diagnosis, from a patient treated with antithyroid drugs. These receptors all come from a woman aged 18-29 years with Graves disease.

This clonotype was counted ten times or more. This chain joins TRBV2 and TRBJ2-7, with D unresolved. Germline CDR1 is SNHLY and CDR2 is FYNNEI. The CDR3 sequence is 15 residues long. The ends were cut back, 3 bases at V and 0 bases at J, with 12 bases in the middle. The CDR3 here is CASSDVATLSYEQYF. CDR3 bases: TGTGCCAGCAGTGATGTAGCTACCCTCTCCTACGAGCAGTACTTC.

This clonotype was seen a handful of times. The CDR3 sequence: CASSQGGEAEQFF. In DNA, the CDR3 is TGCGCCAGCAGCCAAGGGGGGGAGGCTGAGCAGTTCTTC. The chain is built from TRBV4-1 and TRBJ2-1; D is possibly TRBD2 (6 bases). Trimming removed 1 base from V and 9 bases from J, with 10 bases in between. The CDR3 consists of 13 residues. Per germline, CDR1 MGHRA and CDR2 YSYEKL.

This clonotype was recorded at least ten times. V usage is TRBV24-1 and J usage is TRBJ2-1; no reliable D call. The V end was cut by 1 base, the J end by 8 bases, with 14 bases between. Germline V CDR1 and CDR2: KGHDR, SFDVKD. This CDR3 contains 15 residues. The CDR3 sequence: CATSDFRARSHEQFF. In nucleotides, the CDR3 is TGTGCCACCAGTGATTTTCGAGCGCGGAGCCATGAGCAGTTCTTC.

This clonotype has at least ten counts. V gene TRBV7-3 combines with J gene TRBJ2-3; 11 bases fit TRBD2. The CDR3 is 15 residues long. The J segment lost 3 bases and the V segment lost 6 bases, leaving 5 bases of the junction unmatched. Looked up from germline, CDR1 is SGHTA and CDR2 is FQGTGA. This CDR3 is CASRVAGGLTDTQYF. As DNA, the CDR3 is TGTGCCAGCAGAGTAGCGGGGGGGCTGACAGATACGCAGTATTTT.

The table lists this clonotype with a few counts. The chain joins TRBV9 to TRBJ2-5; D is undetermined. The V end lost 0 bases, the J end lost 4 bases, and 10 bases lay between the germline ends. Germline V CDR1 and CDR2: SGDLS, YYNGEE. The CDR3 length is 14 residues. The DNA for the CDR3 is TGTGCCAGCAGCGTAGTAAGCTCGGGAGAGACCCAGTACTTC. Its protein is CASSVVSSGETQYF. The whole variable domain, filled in from reference TRBV9 and TRBJ2-5, reads DSGVTQTPKHLITATGQRVTLRCSPRSGDLSVYWYQQSLDQGLQFLIQYYNGEERAKGNILERFSAQQFPDLHSELNLSSLELGDSALYFCASSVVSSGETQYFGPGTRLLVL.

V is TRBV28 and J is TRBJ2-6, with 8 bases matching TRBD1. V lost 4 bases and J lost 4; bases outside the gene matches: 18. Germline V gives CDR1 MDHEN, CDR2 SYDVKM. CDR3 size: 20 residues. The CDR3 DNA reads as TGTGCCAGCAGTTCACATATGGGGCCTACAGGGGGTATGGGGGCCAACGTCCTGACTTTC. This codes for CASSSHMGPTGGMGANVLTF.

This clonotype was observed a few times. V gene TRBV28 combines with J gene TRBJ1-1; D remains unclear. The CDR3 runs 13 residues. Germline V lookup: CDR1 MDHEN, CDR2 SYDVKM. Trimming cost V 6 bases and J 2 bases, with 10 bases left between them. CDR3 amino acids: CASRPIRNTEAFF. CDR3 nucleotides: TGTGCCAGCAGACCAATACGTAACACTGAAGCTTTCTTT.

V is TRBV30 and J is TRBJ1-6, with TRBD1 as a possible D gene (5 bases). This CDR3 spans 14 amino acids. V was pared by 3 bases and J by 3 bases, with 9 bases between. Per the germline V gene, CDR1 is GTSNPN and CDR2 is SVGIG (reference sequence). The CDR3 protein is CAWSPGGYNSPLHF. CDR3 nucleotide sequence: TGTGCCTGGAGCCCGGGGGGCTATAATTCACCCCTCCACTTT.

The chain joins TRBV2 to TRBJ1-2, with TRBD1 identical over 12 bases. CDR1 is SNHLY and CDR2 is FYNNEI in the germline V gene. This CDR3 region has 16 residues. Germline trimming cut 5 bases from V and 3 bases from J; bases unmatched to any gene: 7. This CDR3 reads CASSLSGTGGHYGYTF. DNA for the CDR3: TGTGCCAGCAGTTTGTCCGGGACAGGGGGCCACTATGGCTACACCTTC.

As concerns this clonotype: One end of the junction does not line up with germline, which may come from a read error. V gene TRBV7-6 combines with J gene TRBJ2-1, with D hard to call. The CDR3 contains 13 residues. CDR1 and CDR2 from the germline V gene are SGHVS and FNYEAQ. The CDR3 region has the DNA TGTGCTAGCAGCTTAGTTAATAGCAATGAGCAGTTCTTC. This sequence encodes CASSLVNSNEQFF.

This clonotype occurred a few times. CDR3 residues: CASSPVTPNEQFF. As DNA, the CDR3 is TGCGCCAGCAGCCCCGTTACGCCCAATGAGCAGTTCTTC. The V call is TRBV5-1, the J call TRBJ2-1; D is uncertain. The CDR3 is 13 amino acids. The germline V and J ends were trimmed by 4 bases and 6 bases, with 11 bases remaining between them. Germline values: CDR1 SGHRS, CDR2 YFSETQ.

This clonotype was seen ten or more times. V gene TRBV6-1 combines with J gene TRBJ1-2; the match to TRBD1 covers 9 bases. Germline loops: CDR1 MNHNS, CDR2 SASEGT. The CDR3 sequence is 16 residues long. Trimming at V came to 6 bases and at J to 6 bases, leaving 14 bases not matched to a gene. This CDR3 reads CASRSGTGLRVDGYTF. The CDR3 DNA is TGTGCCAGCAGATCAGGGACAGGGCTTCGTGTCGATGGCTACACCTTC.

The rearrangement joins TRBV6-2 or TRBV6-3 to TRBJ2-3, with D perhaps assigned TRBD1 or TRBD2 (5 bases each). The CDR3 has 16 amino acids. V dropped 0 bases and J dropped 2 bases, with 12 bases sitting between them. From germline, CDR1 is MNHEY and CDR2 SVGEGT. The CDR3 DNA is TGTGCCAGCAGTTACTCGGGACGGCTACACACAGATACGCAGTATTTT. Its protein is CASSYSGRLHTDTQYF.

This clonotype has more than one count but fewer than ten. The chain combines TRBV13 with TRBJ1-2; 10 nucleotides agree with TRBD1. With V trimmed by 3 bases and J by 0 bases, 1 base remained unmatched. Germline CDR1 PRHDT, CDR2 FYEKMQ (reference sequence). The CDR3 contains 15 residues. This chain's CDR3 is CASSFGTGANYGYTF. CDR3 bases: TGTGCCAGCAGCTTTGGGACAGGGGCTAACTATGGCTACACCTTC.

With regard to this clonotype: With a far larger clone one base away, a read error is the likely cause. The genes are TRBV3-1 and TRBJ2-7, with D hard to call. Per the germline V gene, CDR1 is LGHDT and CDR2 is YNNKEL (reference sequence). The CDR3 is 11 residues long. Trimming shortened V by 1 base and J by 9 bases, and 7 bases separated the two germline ends. CDR3 residues: CASSQGHGQYF. The CDR3 bases are TGTGCCAGCAGCCAAGGGCACGGGCAGTACTTC.

V is TRBV7-9 and J is TRBJ1-5; D is uncertain. Trimming left V 8 bases short and J 3 bases short, with 26 bases between. Germline V gene sequence: CDR1 SEHNR, CDR2 FQNEAQ (reference sequence). The CDR3 runs 18 residues. CDR3 nucleotide sequence: TGTGCCAGCGCTCCCTCTGGCCCAAAAAGGACCGACAATCAGCCCCAGCATTTT. Amino acids: CASAPSGPKRTDNQPQHF.

The chain recombines TRBV11-2 with TRBJ1-5; 10 bases fit TRBD1. The CDR3 is 14 amino acids. The germline CDR1 and CDR2 sequences are SGHAT and FQNNGV. V shed 3 bases and J 6 bases; nucleotides not matched to a gene: 2. CDR3 coding DNA: TGTGCCAGCAGCTTCGACAGGGGGCGTCAGCCCCAGCATTTT. This translates into CASSFDRGRQPQHF.

This clonotype was counted only a few times. CDR3 sequence (DNA): TGTGCCAGCAGTTACTCAGGATCGTCGGAAGCTTTCTTT. Amino acid sequence: CASSYSGSSEAFF. The chain recombines TRBV6-5 with TRBJ1-1; D not resolved. The germline gives CDR1 MNHEY, CDR2 SVGAGI. Trimming removed 0 bases at V and 8 bases at J, with 10 bases between. The CDR3 has 13 amino acids.

This clonotype was observed once. The chain links TRBV11-2 to TRBJ1-5; D uncertain. CDR1 SGHAT and CDR2 FQNNGV come from the germline V gene. The length of the CDR3 is 14 residues. V was cut by 9 bases and J by 4 bases, with 16 bases left in between. CDR3: CASSIDSWNQPQHF. The CDR3 coding sequence is TGTGCCAGTAGTATAGATTCTTGGAATCAGCCCCAGCATTTT.

Note on this clonotype: Germline is not matched at one junction end, which may reflect a read error. The rearrangement uses TRBV30 and TRBJ2-1; the D gene is possibly TRBD2 (5 bases). Germline assignment: CDR1 GTSNPN and CDR2 SVGIG (reference sequence). CDR3 length: 14 residues. Here the CDR3 reads CTWSLGGLKNEQFF. The CDR3 DNA sequence: TGTACCTGGAGTCTTGGCGGGCTAAAAAATGAACAGTTCTTC. Full variable domain (missing parts from reference TRBV30 and TRBJ2-1): SQTIHQWPATLVQPVGSPLSLECTVEGTSNPNLYWYRQAAGRGLQLLFYSVGIGQISSEVPQNLSASRPQDRQFILSSKKLLLSDSGFYLCTWSLGGLKNEQFFGPGTRLTVL.

This clonotype was picked up many times. V and J are TRBV6-1 and TRBJ1-2; D gene unclear. CDR1 and CDR2 from the germline V gene are MNHNS and SASEGT. The V gene lost 2 bases and the J gene lost 0 bases, with 10 bases spanning the gap. CDR3 length: 15 amino acids. CDR3 amino acids: CASSEQDGANYGYTF. CDR3 bases: TGTGCCAGCAGTGAACAGGACGGCGCTAACTATGGCTACACCTTC.

This clonotype was recorded many times. This chain joins TRBV6-5 and TRBJ2-7; D gene ambiguous. The V and J ends lost 2 bases and 5 bases respectively, with 4 bases between them. The CDR3 spans 11 residues. Germline V CDR1 and CDR2: MNHEY, SVGAGI. CDR3 protein: CASSYLHEQYF. CDR3 nucleotides: TGTGCCAGCAGTTACCTTCACGAGCAGTACTTC.

Only a few counts were recorded for this clonotype. The rearrangement uses TRBV6-1 and TRBJ2-3; no reliable D call. The V gene's germline CDR1 is MNHNS and CDR2 SASEGT. The germline V and J ends were trimmed by 4 bases and 4 bases, with 12 bases remaining between them. CDR3 length equals 14 residues. The CDR3 reads CASSVLATADTQYF. Written as DNA, the CDR3 is TGTGCCAGCAGTGTGTTGGCCACAGCAGATACGCAGTATTTT.